These T cell receptor beta chains were read from a single sample in a study of T cells in localized non-small cell lung cancer. Sequenced by immunoSEQ multiplex PCR; TCRdb stores in-frame clones only, minus some. The table shows fewer than 15,000 clones, with 86% occurring only once. Sequencing used peripheral blood, obtained before any cancer treatment. These receptors all come from a male donor older than 55 with stage III lung adenocarcinoma. CDR3s include the opening cysteine and the closing phenylalanine or tryptophan. The D gene is left open where the match is weak. Only some rows state a clone size, as once, few, many or a class for expanded clones.

d_call	v_call	clone_size	j_call	cdr3_aa	cdr3_nt
NA	TRBV7-8	NA	TRBJ1-3	CASSPPGAPGNTIYF	TGTGCCAGCAGCCCTCCGGGGGCGCCTGGAAACACCATATATTTT
NA	TRBV7-9	NA	TRBJ2-2	CASSPGRGGDTGELFF	TGTGCCAGCAGCCCCGGGCGGGGTGGTGACACCGGGGAGCTGTTTTTT
NA	TRBV27	NA	TRBJ2-7	CASSLRYRVHEQYF	TGTGCCAGCAGTTTGAGGTACAGGGTCCACGAGCAGTACTTC
TRBD2	TRBV10-2	NA	TRBJ2-2	CASTGLAGITNTGELFF	TGCGCCAGCACAGGACTAGCGGGGATCACGAACACCGGGGAGCTGTTTTTT
NA	TRBV6-1	once	TRBJ2-3	CASSVSPESTDTQYF	TGTGCCAGCAGTGTATCTCCAGAGAGCACAGATACGCAGTATTTT
NA	TRBV9	NA	TRBJ2-1	CASSEGSGFSYNEQFF	TGTGCCAGCAGCGAGGGATCAGGGTTCTCCTACAATGAGCAGTTCTTC
TRBD2	TRBV6-5	NA	TRBJ2-7	CASSPTSGTVEQYF	TGTGCCAGCAGTCCGACTAGCGGGACGGTTGAGCAGTACTTC
NA	TRBV30	NA	TRBJ2-3	CAWSRVLTDTQYF	TGTGCCTGGAGTCGGGTGCTGACAGATACGCAGTATTTT
TRBD1	TRBV29-1	NA	TRBJ2-3	CSVIPGGEDTQYF	TGCAGCGTTATCCCAGGGGGTGAGGATACGCAGTATTTT
NA	TRBV19	once	TRBJ1-5	CASSPPPWEGVRQPQHF	TGTGCCAGTAGTCCCCCACCCTGGGAGGGGGTTCGGCAGCCCCAGCATTTT
NA	TRBV19	NA	TRBJ2-5	CASSTRAAAGETQYF	TGTGCCAGTAGTACCCGGGCTGCGGCTGGGGAGACCCAGTACTTC
NA	TRBV7-2	NA	TRBJ1-2	CASSLGGSRDGYTF	TGTGCCAGCAGCTTAGGAGGTTCCAGGGACGGCTACACCTTC
NA	TRBV10-3	NA	TRBJ1-1	CAISESRQAANTEAFF	TGTGCCATCAGTGAGTCCCGACAGGCCGCGAACACTGAAGCTTTCTTT
TRBD2	TRBV28	once	TRBJ2-7	CASRPPGLAGAFDYEQYF	TGTGCCAGCAGACCTCCGGGACTAGCGGGAGCATTCGACTACGAGCAGTACTTC
NA	TRBV5-4	few	TRBJ1-2	CASSPIQSHGYTF	TGTGCCAGCAGCCCTATCCAAAGTCATGGCTACACCTTC
NA	TRBV10-3	once	TRBJ2-3	CAISERGGESTDTQYF	TGTGCCATCAGTGAGAGAGGCGGGGAAAGCACAGATACGCAGTATTTT
TRBD1	TRBV19	NA	TRBJ1-2	CASSIGQGHIYTF	TGTGCCAGTAGTATAGGACAGGGGCACATCTACACCTTC
TRBD1	TRBV2	NA	TRBJ1-4	CASSAGQGGKLFF	TGTGCCAGCAGTGCGGGACAGGGCGGAAAACTGTTTTTT
TRBD1	TRBV28	NA	TRBJ1-5	CASSFGDRNQPQHF	TGTGCCAGCAGTTTCGGGGACAGAAATCAGCCCCAGCATTTT
NA	TRBV5-8	NA	TRBJ2-5	CASSTRQLQETQYF	TGTGCCAGCAGCACAAGACAGCTACAAGAGACCCAGTACTTC
NA	TRBV7-2	NA	TRBJ2-1	CASPGESSYNEQFF	TGTGCCAGCCCCGGGGAGAGCTCCTACAATGAGCAGTTCTTC
NA	TRBV10-1	few	TRBJ1-1	CASSDEKNTEAFF	TGCGCCAGCAGCGATGAGAAGAACACTGAAGCTTTCTTT
NA	TRBV13	NA	TRBJ2-1	CASSLLYSSYNEQFF	TGTGCCAGCAGCTTATTATACTCCTCCTACAATGAGCAGTTCTTC
NA	TRBV29-1	once	TRBJ2-7	CSASNRAYEQYF	TGCAGCGCCTCCAACAGGGCCTACGAGCAGTACTTC
NA	TRBV5-4	few	TRBJ2-5	CASSPWVRPTLQETQYF	TGTGCCAGCAGCCCGTGGGTCAGGCCGACCCTACAAGAGACCCAGTACTTC
NA	TRBV4-1	NA	TRBJ1-5	CASSQSGGHLNQPQHF	TGCGCCAGCAGCCAAAGCGGGGGCCACCTCAATCAGCCCCAGCATTTT
NA	TRBV7-2	NA	TRBJ1-5	CASSPPSYSNQPQHF	TGTGCCAGCAGCCCCCCATCTTATAGCAATCAGCCCCAGCATTTT
NA	TRBV5-6	few	TRBJ1-1	CASSPWGLEAFF	TGTGCCAGCAGCCCCTGGGGTCTAGAAGCTTTCTTT